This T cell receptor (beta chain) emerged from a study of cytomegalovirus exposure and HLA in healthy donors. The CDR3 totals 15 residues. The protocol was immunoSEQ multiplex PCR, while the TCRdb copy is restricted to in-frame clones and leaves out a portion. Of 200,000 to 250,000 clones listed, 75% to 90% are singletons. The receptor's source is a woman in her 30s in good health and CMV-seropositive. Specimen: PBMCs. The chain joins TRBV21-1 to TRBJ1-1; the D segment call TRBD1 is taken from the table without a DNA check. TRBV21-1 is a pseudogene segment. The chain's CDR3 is CASSKGQGANTEAFF. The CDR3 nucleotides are TGTGCCAGCAGCAAAGGACAGGGGGCGAACACTGAAGCTTTCTTT.